This record covers a single TCR beta chain. Its cognate antigen is unknown. At one end, the junction sequence differs from germline, possibly due to a read error. The record originates from a study of cytomegalovirus exposure and HLA in healthy donors. Study background: Around four fifths of around 400 genotyped donors fell in the Caucasian-associated ancestry cluster. Study-wide results and caveats: Cytomegalovirus association was assigned to more than 150 TCR beta chains. Sequencing likely produced, as an artifact, a cluster of highly shared sequence variants.

The V gene's germline CDR1 is LNHDA and CDR2 SQIVND (reference sequence). The CDR3 spans 14 residues. PCR primers comprised 60 Vbeta and 13 Jbeta primers. TCRdb's table, derived via immunoSEQ multiplex PCR, lists solely in-frame clones and lacks some. The table records nearly 200,000 clones, around 79% of them present only once. Sequencing was performed on PBMCs. This chain joins TRBV19 and TRBJ1-2; D might be TRBD1 (6 bases). The TCR sequence derives from a male donor in good health and CMV-seropositive. The CDR3 protein is CASTPGAGDYGYTF. CDR3 DNA: TGTGCCAGTACCCCCGGGGCAGGGGACTACGGCTACACCTTC.